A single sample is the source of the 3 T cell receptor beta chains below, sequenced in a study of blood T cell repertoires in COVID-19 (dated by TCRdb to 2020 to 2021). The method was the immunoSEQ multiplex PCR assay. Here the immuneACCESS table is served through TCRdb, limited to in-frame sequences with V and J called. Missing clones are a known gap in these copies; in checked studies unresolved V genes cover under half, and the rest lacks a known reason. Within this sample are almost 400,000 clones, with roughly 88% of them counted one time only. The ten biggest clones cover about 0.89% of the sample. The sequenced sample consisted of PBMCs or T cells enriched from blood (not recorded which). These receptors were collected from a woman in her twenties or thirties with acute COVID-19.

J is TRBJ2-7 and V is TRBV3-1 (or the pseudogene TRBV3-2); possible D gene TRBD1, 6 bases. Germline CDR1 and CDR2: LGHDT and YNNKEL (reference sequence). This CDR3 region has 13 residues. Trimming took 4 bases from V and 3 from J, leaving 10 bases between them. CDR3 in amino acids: CASSLRGGYEQYF. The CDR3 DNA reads TGTGCCAGCAGCCTCCGAGGGGGCTACGAGCAGTACTTC.

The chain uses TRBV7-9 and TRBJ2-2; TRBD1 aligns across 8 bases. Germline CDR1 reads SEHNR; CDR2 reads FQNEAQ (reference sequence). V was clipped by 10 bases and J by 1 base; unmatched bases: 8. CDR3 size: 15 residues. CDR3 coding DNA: TGTGCCACCACCCGAGGGACAGGGAACACCGGGGAGCTGTTTTTT. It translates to CATTRGTGNTGELFF.

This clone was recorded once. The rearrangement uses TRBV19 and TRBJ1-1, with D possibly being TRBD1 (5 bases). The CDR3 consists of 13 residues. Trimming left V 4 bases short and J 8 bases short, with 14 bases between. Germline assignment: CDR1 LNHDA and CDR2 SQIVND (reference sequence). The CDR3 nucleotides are TGTGCCAGTAGTACACAGGCTACGTTCGAAGCTTTCTTT. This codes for CASSTQATFEAFF.